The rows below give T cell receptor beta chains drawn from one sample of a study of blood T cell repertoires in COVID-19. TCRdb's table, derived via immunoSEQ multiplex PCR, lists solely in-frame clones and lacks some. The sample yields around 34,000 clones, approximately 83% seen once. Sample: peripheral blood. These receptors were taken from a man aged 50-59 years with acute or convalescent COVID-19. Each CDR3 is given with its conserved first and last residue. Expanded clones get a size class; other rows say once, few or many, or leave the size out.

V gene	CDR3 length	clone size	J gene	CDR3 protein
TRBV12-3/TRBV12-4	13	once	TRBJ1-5	CASSSSEDQPQHF
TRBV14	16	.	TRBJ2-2	CASSQFGGLNTGELFF
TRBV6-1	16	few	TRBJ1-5	CASRERTAYSNQPQHF
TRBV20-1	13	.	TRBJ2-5	CSASSGGAETQYF
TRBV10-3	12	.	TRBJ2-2	CAISGGTGELFF
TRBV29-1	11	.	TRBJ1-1	CSVTGETEAFF
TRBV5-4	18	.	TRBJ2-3	CASSTGLAGGYSTDTQYF
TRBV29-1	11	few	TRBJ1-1	CSIPSGGEAFF
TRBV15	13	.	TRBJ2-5	CATRDRGIETQYF
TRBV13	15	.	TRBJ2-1	CASSRSWTDHNEQFF
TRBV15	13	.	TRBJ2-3	CATRTSGTDTQYF
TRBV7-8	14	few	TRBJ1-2	CASSSGGTNYGYTF
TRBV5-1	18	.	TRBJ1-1	CASSFSIGDSHTGTEAFF
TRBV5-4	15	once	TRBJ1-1	CASSLWDRGPTEAFF
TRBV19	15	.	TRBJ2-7	CASSGGVAGTYEQYF
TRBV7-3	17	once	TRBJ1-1	CASSPRTGGVLNTEAFF
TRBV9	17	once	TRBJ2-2	CASRGTSGGTNTGELFF
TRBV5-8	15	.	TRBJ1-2	CASSLTPRDSDGYTF
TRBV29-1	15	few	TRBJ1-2	CSVSKGQGANYGYTF
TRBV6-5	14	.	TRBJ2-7	CASSYSAGAFEQYF
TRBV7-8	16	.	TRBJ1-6	CASTLERGRVNSPLHF